This T cell receptor beta chain is from a study of cytomegalovirus exposure and HLA in healthy donors. About this clone itself: The antigen is not known.

Germline V CDR1 and CDR2: LNHDA, SQIVND (reference sequence). CDR3 length: 15 amino acids. Trimming removed 9 bases at V and 4 bases at J, with 19 bases between. With 60 Vbeta and 13 Jbeta primers, the PCR was carried out. Generated by immunoSEQ multiplex PCR, the TCRdb table keeps only in-frame clones and is missing some. The ten top clones account for approximately 0.74%, within a sample of about 200,000 clones. Study results and limitations: Later analysis associated a missense DCLRE1C variant with TCR beta V- and J-gene trimming. What was likely a sequencing artifact was a cluster of highly shared sequence variants. TCR beta sequences reportedly predicted most subjects' HLA-A and HLA-B alleles accurately. DRB1 showed the most TCR associations and HLA-C the fewest in a later analysis, as rates varied by HLA locus.

The V and J genes are TRBV19 and TRBJ1-3, with D perhaps TRBD1 (5 bases). Input material: PBMCs. This TCR derives from a boy aged 5 to 17 in good health and CMV-seronegative. The chain's CDR3 is CASRESRGKGNTIYF. The CDR3 bases are TGTGCCAGCAGGGAGAGTCGGGGGAAGGGAAACACCATATATTTT.